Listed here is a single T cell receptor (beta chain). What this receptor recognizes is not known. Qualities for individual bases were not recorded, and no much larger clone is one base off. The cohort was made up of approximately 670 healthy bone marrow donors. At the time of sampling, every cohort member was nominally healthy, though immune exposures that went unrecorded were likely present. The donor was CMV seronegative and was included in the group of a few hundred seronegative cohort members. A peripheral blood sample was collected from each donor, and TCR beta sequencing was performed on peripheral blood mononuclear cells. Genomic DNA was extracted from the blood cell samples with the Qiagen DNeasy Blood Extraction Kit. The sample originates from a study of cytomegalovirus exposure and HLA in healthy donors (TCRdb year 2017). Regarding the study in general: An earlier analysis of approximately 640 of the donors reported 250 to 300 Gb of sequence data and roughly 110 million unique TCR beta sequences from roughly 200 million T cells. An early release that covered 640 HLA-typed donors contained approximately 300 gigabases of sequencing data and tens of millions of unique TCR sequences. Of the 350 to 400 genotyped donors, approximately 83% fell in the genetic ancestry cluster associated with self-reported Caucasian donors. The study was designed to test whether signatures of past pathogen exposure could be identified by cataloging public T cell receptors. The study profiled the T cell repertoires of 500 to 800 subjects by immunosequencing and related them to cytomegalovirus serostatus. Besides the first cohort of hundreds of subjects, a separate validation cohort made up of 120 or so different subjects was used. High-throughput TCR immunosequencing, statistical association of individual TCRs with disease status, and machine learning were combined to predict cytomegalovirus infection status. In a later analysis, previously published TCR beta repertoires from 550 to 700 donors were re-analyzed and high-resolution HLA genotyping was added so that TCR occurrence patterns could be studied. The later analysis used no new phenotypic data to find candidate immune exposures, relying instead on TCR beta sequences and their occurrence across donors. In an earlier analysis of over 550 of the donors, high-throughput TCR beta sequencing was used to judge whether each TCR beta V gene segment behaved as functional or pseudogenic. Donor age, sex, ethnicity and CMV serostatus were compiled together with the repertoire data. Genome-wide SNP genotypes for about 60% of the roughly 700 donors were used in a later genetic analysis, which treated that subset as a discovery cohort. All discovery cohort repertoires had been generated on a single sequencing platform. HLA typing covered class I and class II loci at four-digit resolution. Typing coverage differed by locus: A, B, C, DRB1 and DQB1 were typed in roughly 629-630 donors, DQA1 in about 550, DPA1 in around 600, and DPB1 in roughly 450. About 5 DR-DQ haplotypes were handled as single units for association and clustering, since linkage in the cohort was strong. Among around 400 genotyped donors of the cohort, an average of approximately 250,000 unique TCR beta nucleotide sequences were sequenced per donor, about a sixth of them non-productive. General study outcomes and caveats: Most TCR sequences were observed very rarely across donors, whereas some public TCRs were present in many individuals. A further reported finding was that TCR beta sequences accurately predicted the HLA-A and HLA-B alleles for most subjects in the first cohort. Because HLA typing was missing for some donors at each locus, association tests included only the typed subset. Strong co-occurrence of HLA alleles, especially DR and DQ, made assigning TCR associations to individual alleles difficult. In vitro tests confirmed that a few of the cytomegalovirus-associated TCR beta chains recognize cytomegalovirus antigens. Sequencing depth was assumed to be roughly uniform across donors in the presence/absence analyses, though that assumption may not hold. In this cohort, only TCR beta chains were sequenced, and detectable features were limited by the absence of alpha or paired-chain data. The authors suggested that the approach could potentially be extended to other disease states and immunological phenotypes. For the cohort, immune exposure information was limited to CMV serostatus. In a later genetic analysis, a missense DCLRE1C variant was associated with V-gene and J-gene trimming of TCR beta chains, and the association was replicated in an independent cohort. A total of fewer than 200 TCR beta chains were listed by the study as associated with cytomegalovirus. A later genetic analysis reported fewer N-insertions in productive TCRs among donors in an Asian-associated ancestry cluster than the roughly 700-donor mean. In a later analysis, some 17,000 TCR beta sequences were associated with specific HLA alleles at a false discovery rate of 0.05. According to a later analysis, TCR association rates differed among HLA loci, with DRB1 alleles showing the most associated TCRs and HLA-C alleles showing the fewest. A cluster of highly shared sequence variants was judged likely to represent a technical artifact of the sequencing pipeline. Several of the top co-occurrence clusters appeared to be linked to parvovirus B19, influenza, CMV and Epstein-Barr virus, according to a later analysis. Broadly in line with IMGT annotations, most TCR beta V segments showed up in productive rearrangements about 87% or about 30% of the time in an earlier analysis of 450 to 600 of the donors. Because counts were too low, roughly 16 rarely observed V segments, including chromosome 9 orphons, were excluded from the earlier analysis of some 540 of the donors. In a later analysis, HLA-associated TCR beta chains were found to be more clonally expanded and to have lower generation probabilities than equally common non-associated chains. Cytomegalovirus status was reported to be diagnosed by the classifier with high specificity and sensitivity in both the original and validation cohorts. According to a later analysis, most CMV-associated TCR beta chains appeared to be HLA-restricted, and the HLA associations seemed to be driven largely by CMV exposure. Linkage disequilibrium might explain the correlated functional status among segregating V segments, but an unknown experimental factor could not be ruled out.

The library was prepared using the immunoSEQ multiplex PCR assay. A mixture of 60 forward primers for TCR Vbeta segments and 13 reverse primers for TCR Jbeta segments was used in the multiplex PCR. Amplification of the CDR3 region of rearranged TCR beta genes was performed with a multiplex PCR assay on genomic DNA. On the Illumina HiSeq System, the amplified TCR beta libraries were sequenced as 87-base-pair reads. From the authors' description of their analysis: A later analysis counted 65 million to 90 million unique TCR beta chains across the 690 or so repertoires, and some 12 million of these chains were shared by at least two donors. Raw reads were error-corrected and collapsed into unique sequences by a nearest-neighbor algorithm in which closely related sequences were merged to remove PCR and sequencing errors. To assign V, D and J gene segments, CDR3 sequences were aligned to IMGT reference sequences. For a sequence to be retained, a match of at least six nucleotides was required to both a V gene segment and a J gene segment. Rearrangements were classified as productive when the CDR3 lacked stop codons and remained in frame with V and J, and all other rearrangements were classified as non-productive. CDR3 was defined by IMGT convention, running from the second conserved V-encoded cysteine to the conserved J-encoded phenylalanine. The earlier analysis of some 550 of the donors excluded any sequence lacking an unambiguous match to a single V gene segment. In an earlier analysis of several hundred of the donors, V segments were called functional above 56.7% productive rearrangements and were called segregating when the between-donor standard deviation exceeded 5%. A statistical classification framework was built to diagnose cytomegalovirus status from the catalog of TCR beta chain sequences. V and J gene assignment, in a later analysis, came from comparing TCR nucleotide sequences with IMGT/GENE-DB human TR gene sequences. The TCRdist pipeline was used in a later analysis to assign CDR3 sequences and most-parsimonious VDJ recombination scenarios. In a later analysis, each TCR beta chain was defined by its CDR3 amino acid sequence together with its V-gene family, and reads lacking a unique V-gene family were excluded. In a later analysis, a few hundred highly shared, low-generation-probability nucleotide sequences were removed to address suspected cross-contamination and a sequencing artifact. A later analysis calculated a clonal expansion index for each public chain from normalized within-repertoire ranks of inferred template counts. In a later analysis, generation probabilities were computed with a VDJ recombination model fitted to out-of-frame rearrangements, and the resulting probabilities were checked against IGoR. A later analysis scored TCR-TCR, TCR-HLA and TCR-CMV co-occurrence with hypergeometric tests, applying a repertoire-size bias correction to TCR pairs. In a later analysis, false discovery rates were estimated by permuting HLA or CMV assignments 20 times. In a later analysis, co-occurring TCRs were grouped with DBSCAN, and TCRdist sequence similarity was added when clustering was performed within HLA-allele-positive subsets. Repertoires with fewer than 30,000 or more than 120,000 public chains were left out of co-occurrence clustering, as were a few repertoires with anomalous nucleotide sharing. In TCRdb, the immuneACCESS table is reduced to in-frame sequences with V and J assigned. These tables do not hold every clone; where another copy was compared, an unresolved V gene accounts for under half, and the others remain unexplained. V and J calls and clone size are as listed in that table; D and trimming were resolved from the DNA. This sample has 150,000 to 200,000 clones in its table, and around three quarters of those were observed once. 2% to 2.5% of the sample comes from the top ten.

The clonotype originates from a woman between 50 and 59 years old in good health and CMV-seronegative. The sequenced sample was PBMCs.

The CDR3 loop reads CASSLGEGGGYTF. The nucleotides are TGTGCCAGCAGCTTAGGGGAAGGGGGCGGCTACACCTTC. The sequence joins TRBV7-8 to TRBJ1-2; 7 nucleotides in the junction match TRBD1. CDR1 and CDR2 are read off the germline V gene as SGHVS and FQNEAQ. There are 13 amino acids in the CDR3, from cysteine to phenylalanine inclusive. Just the 39-base CDR3 DNA is kept, in frame starting at base 1. After removal of 1 base from V and 8 bases from J, the junction retains 4 bases not matched to a gene. Outside the CDR3, residues come from the reference TRBV7-8 and TRBJ1-2 proteins, so the full variable domain is: GAGVSQSPRYKVAKRGQDVALRCDPISGHVSLFWYQQALGQGPEFLTYFQNEAQLDKSGLPSDRFFAERPEGSVSTLKIQRTQQEDSAVYLCASSLGEGGGYTFGSGTRLTVV.